The 30 T cell receptor beta chains below all came from one sample that was sequenced in a study of radiotherapy plus CTLA-4 blockade in lung cancer. The method was immunoSEQ multiplex PCR; TCRdb's version includes in-frame clones alone and lacks a portion of them. Among 35,000 to 50,000 clones listed, less than 75% were seen once. Source: peripheral blood, taken from a patient treated with radiotherapy plus ipilimumab. Receptors were obtained from a human donor with non-small cell lung cancer who had a partial response to radiotherapy plus ipilimumab.

The chain is built from TRBV19 and TRBJ1-1; 7 nucleotides match TRBD1. Germline loops: CDR1 LNHDA, CDR2 SQIVND (reference sequence). Trimming removed 6 bases from V and 3 bases from J; junction bases left unmatched: 10. This CDR3 is built from 15 residues. The CDR3 region is CASSEQGGRDTEAFF. CDR3 coding DNA: TGTGCCAGTAGCGAGCAGGGGGGACGCGACACTGAAGCTTTCTTT.

Notes on this clone: Other DNA sequences from this sample encode an identical CDR3 as well. V gene TRBV7-9 combines with J gene TRBJ1-2; D remains unclear. Per the germline V gene, CDR1 is SEHNR and CDR2 is FQNEAQ (reference sequence). This CDR3 is 14 amino acids long. Trimming removed 2 bases from V and 1 base from J, with 8 bases in between. DNA of the CDR3: TGTGCCAGCAGCTTATCTGCCGGTAACTATGGCTACACCTTC. Translating gives CASSLSAGNYGYTF.

This chain uses TRBV28 with TRBJ2-1; D is possibly TRBD2 (5 bases). Germline V gene sequence: CDR1 MDHEN, CDR2 SYDVKM. The germline V and J ends were trimmed by 7 bases and 8 bases, with 21 bases remaining between them. This CDR3 has 15 residues. The CDR3 DNA follows: TGTGCCAGCACCCCTCTAGGAGGTCGTCATTATGAGCAGTTCTTC. It specifies CASTPLGGRHYEQFF.

The chain joins TRBV4-1 to TRBJ1-1; TRBD1 matches at 7 bases. V was clipped by 4 bases and J by 7 bases; unmatched bases: 9. This CDR3 spans 14 amino acids. Germline CDR1 and CDR2: MGHRA and YSYEKL. The CDR3 coding sequence is TGCGCCAGCAGCCTAGAACCCCAGGGGGTTGAAGCTTTCTTT. Translated: CASSLEPQGVEAFF.

The rearrangement uses TRBV19 and TRBJ1-6; D is ambiguous. This CDR3 is 13 amino acids long. CDR1 is LNHDA and CDR2 is SQIVND in the germline V gene (reference sequence). Deletions cut 0 bases from V and 6 bases from J, with 3 bases between. The CDR3 DNA is TGTGCCAGTAGTATAGACGGTAATTCACCCCTCCACTTT. Its protein is CASSIDGNSPLHF.

This clone was observed a few times. Other DNA variants within this sample encode the same CDR3. The chain uses TRBV19 and TRBJ1-6; D gene ambiguous. Germline CDR1 LNHDA, CDR2 SQIVND (reference sequence). V was clipped by 3 bases and J by 8 bases, with 5 bases between them. The CDR3 is 12 amino acids. CDR3 DNA sequence: TGTGCCAGTAGTATTTCAGATTCACCCCTCCACTTT. Amino acid sequence: CASSISDSPLHF.

This clone has more than one count but fewer than ten. This rearrangement joins TRBV29-1 to TRBJ1-1; the match to TRBD1 covers 10 bases. Germline CDR1 reads SQVTM; CDR2 reads ANQGSEA. This CDR3 is 15 amino acids long. The J segment lost 0 bases and the V segment lost 8 bases, leaving 9 bases of the junction unmatched. The CDR3 DNA is TGCAGCTGCATGACAGGGGGCGGTTTGAACACTGAAGCTTTCTTT. Translated, it gives CSCMTGGGLNTEAFF.

The chain combines TRBV11-2 with TRBJ2-5; TRBD2 aligns across 14 bases. The CDR3 loop spans 16 amino acids. The germline V gene has CDR1 SGHAT and CDR2 FQNNGV. V was clipped by 6 bases and J by 4 bases; unmatched bases: 7. CDR3 sequence: CASSRGTSGGGETQYF. Here the CDR3 DNA reads TGTGCCAGCAGTCGAGGGACTAGCGGGGGAGGAGAGACCCAGTACTTC.

The V call is TRBV5-4, the J call TRBJ2-5; D is unresolved. The better agreement between TRBJ2-7 and the DNA end casts doubt on the J call. Germline V CDR1 and CDR2: SGHNT, YYREEE (reference sequence). The CDR3 spans 12 residues. Here the CDR3 reads CASSLDSFEQYF. The DNA for the CDR3 is TGTGCCAGCAGCTTGGACAGTTTCGAGCAGTACTTC.

The rearrangement uses TRBV18 and TRBJ2-3, with 8 bases aligning to TRBD2. Germline CDR1 KGHSH, CDR2 LQKENI. V was pared by 0 bases and J by 4 bases, with 6 bases of the junction left unmatched. The CDR3 totals 16 residues. Written as DNA, the CDR3 is TGTGCCAGCTCACCACCGACGGGGGGGCGGTCAGATACGCAGTATTTT. It specifies CASSPPTGGRSDTQYF. Full variable domain (outside the CDR3, taken from reference TRBV18 and TRBJ2-3): NAGVMQNPRHLVRRRGQEARLRCSPMKGHSHVYWYRQLPEEGLKFMVYLQKENIIDESGMPKERFSAEFPKEGPSILRIQQVVRGDSAAYFCASSPPTGGRSDTQYFGPGTRLTVL.

The chain employs TRBV5-1 and TRBJ2-5; TRBD2 aligns across 13 bases. Germline V gives CDR1 SGHRS, CDR2 YFSETQ. This CDR3 contains 18 residues. Losses at the gene ends were 6 bases for V and 11 bases for J; bases not matched to a gene: 22. The CDR3 DNA follows: TGCGCCAGCACCAGGACTAGCGGGAGCCCCGGGGTGCGGGTGGAGCAGTACTTC. This sequence encodes CASTRTSGSPGVRVEQYF.

Concerning this clone itself: The sample holds other DNA sequences that translate to the same CDR3. The chain is built from TRBV10-3 and TRBJ2-7; a possible D gene is TRBD2 (5 bases). Germline V gene sequence: CDR1 ENHRY, CDR2 SYGVKD. CDR3 length equals 14 residues. V dropped 0 bases and J dropped 5 bases, with 11 bases sitting between them. The chain's CDR3 is CAISESGGGHEQYF. In DNA, the CDR3 is TGTGCCATCAGTGAGTCAGGCGGAGGCCACGAGCAGTACTTC.

The chain is built from TRBV5-5 and TRBJ1-5, with D unresolved. The germline V gene encodes CDR1 SGHKS and CDR2 YYEKEE (reference sequence). V lost 6 bases and J 4 bases, leaving 11 bases between the germline ends. This CDR3 has 13 amino acids. In nucleotides, the CDR3 is TGTGCCAGCAACGCTGGAGGAAATCAGCCCCAGCATTTT. This codes for CASNAGGNQPQHF.

The V and J genes are TRBV6-5 and TRBJ2-7; perhaps TRBD1 as D (8 bases). V lost 5 bases to trimming and J lost 1 base, with 15 bases between them. This CDR3 has 15 amino acids. CDR1 MNHEY and CDR2 SVGAGI come from the germline V gene. CDR3 in amino acids: CASSLYRGGSYEQYF. The CDR3 bases are TGTGCCAGCAGTCTGTACAGGGGGGGTTCCTACGAGCAGTACTTC.

The gene calls are TRBV11-1 and TRBJ2-1; D not certain. V shed 3 bases and J shed 8 bases, with 8 bases lying between them. CDR1 and CDR2 (germline): SGHAT, FQDESV (reference sequence). The CDR3 runs 12 residues. This CDR3 reads CASSLKLDEQFF. CDR3 in DNA: TGTGCCAGCAGCTTGAAGCTGGATGAGCAGTTCTTC.

The rearrangement uses TRBV23-1 and TRBJ2-5; a weak D match, TRBD1 (6 bases). TRBV23-1 is assigned to the ORF class and has an uncertain function. This CDR3 has 14 amino acids. Between the trimmed V and J ends, which lost 7 bases and 1 base, there was a span of 13 bases. CDR3 loop: CASNDGTSQETQYF. CDR3 sequence (DNA): TGCGCCAGCAATGACGGGACATCCCAAGAGACCCAGTACTTC.

The rearrangement joins TRBV6-1 to TRBJ1-4; the D gene is possibly TRBD1 (5 bases). CDR1 is MNHNS, CDR2 SASEGT, per germline. The CDR3 is made up of 11 amino acids. Trimming took off 8 bases at V and 8 bases at J, with 9 bases between the two ends. CDR3: CASDSGEKLFF. CDR3 DNA: TGTGCCAGCGACAGTGGGGAAAAACTGTTTTTT.

This clone was observed a few times. J is TRBJ1-1 and V is TRBV6-6; D is uncertain. Germline CDR1 reads MNHNY; CDR2 reads SVGAGI (reference sequence). This CDR3 has 13 residues. V was cut by 5 bases and J by 3 bases, with 10 bases left in between. The CDR3 bases are TGTGCCAGCAGTATTGATGAGGACACTGAAGCTTTCTTT. It codes for CASSIDEDTEAFF.

This clone appeared a single time. This chain joins TRBV19 and TRBJ1-1; TRBD1 aligns across 11 bases. CDR3 size: 17 residues. The V segment lost 5 bases and the J segment 0 bases; nucleotides outside the gene matches: 8. Germline values: CDR1 LNHDA, CDR2 SQIVND (reference sequence). DNA of the CDR3: TGTGCCAGTAGTCCCGGGACAGGGGGACGGGTGAACACTGAAGCTTTCTTT. Its translation is CASSPGTGGRVNTEAFF.

This rearrangement joins TRBV29-1 to TRBJ1-2, with D possibly being TRBD1 (5 bases). Per germline, CDR1 SQVTM and CDR2 ANQGSEA. Trimming stripped 4 bases from V and 0 bases from J, with 15 bases between. CDR3 length: 15 amino acids. The CDR3 nucleotides read TGCAGCGTTGTTGGGGCAGGAGCAACTAACTATGGCTACACCTTC. This codes for CSVVGAGATNYGYTF.

The V call is TRBV7-9, the J call TRBJ2-3; 7 bases map to TRBD1. Germline V gene sequence: CDR1 SEHNR, CDR2 FQNEAQ (reference sequence). V gave up 5 bases and J gave up 9 bases; unmatched junction bases: 11. This CDR3 contains 14 residues. This chain's CDR3 is CASSPLNRDRTQYF. CDR3 bases: TGTGCCAGCAGCCCGCTGAACAGGGACAGAACGCAGTATTTT.

V gene TRBV5-1 combines with J gene TRBJ2-1; 8 bases are shared with TRBD1. The CDR3 is made up of 15 amino acids. CDR1 is SGHRS, CDR2 YFSETQ, per germline. The V and J ends lost 2 bases and 6 bases, in that order; junction bases with no gene match: 7. In nucleotides, the CDR3 is TGCGCCAGCAGCTTCATGACAGGGGAGGTCAATGAGCAGTTCTTC. Residues: CASSFMTGEVNEQFF.

This chain connects TRBV4-3 to TRBJ1-2; D is undetermined. The germline V gene has CDR1 LGHNA and CDR2 YSLEER. The CDR3 extends over 12 amino acids. Trimming left V 0 bases short and J 8 bases short, with 7 bases between. In nucleotides, the CDR3 is TGCGCCAGCAGCCAAGATAAGAGAGGCTACACCTTC. This codes for CASSQDKRGYTF.

This CDR3 reads CAWSVDPTNQPQHF. CDR3 nucleotide sequence: TGTGCCTGGAGTGTAGATCCTACCAATCAGCCCCAGCATTTT. The V and J genes are TRBV30 and TRBJ1-5, with D hard to call. This CDR3 spans 14 amino acids. The V end lost 0 bases, the J end lost 3 bases, and 9 bases lay between the germline ends. Germline V gene lookup returns CDR1 GTSNPN and CDR2 SVGIG (reference sequence). The full variable domain, in which reference TRBV30 and TRBJ1-5 provide the parts outside the CDR3, is SQTIHQWPATLVQPVGSPLSLECTVEGTSNPNLYWYRQAAGRGLQLLFYSVGIGQISSEVPQNLSASRPQDRQFILSSKKLLLSDSGFYLCAWSVDPTNQPQHFGDGTRLSIL.

V usage is TRBV15 and J usage is TRBJ2-7, with TRBD1 as a possible D gene (5 bases). The germline CDR1 and CDR2 sequences are LNHNV and YYDKDF (reference sequence). The CDR3 is 13 amino acids. Trimming removed 8 bases from V and 4 bases from J, with 15 bases in between. The CDR3 DNA follows: TGTGCCACCCGGTCCATCCAGGGTTACGAGCAGTACTTC. This gives the protein CATRSIQGYEQYF.

This CDR3 reads CSVVRTVPDTQYF. In nucleotides, the CDR3 is TGCAGCGTTGTTCGAACGGTCCCAGATACGCAGTATTTT. This chain links TRBV29-1 with TRBJ2-3; no definite D call. Per germline, CDR1 SQVTM and CDR2 ANQGSEA. The CDR3 is 13 amino acids. Trimming took off 4 bases at V and 4 bases at J, with 12 bases between the two ends.

This rearrangement joins TRBV4-3 to TRBJ1-5; TRBD1 is a possible D gene (6 bases). V lost 2 bases and J lost 6, with 11 bases in between. CDR1 is LGHNA and CDR2 is YSLEER in the germline V gene. The CDR3 has 14 amino acids. The chain's CDR3 is CASSQSSGAQPQHF. DNA for the CDR3: TGCGCCAGCAGCCAATCCTCAGGGGCTCAGCCCCAGCATTTT.

The rearrangement links TRBV2 to TRBJ1-2, with 11 bases that match TRBD1. Germline trimming cut 6 bases from V and 7 bases from J; bases unmatched to any gene: 7. CDR3 length: 14 residues. Germline V gene lookup returns CDR1 SNHLY and CDR2 FYNNEI. CDR3 bases: TGTGCCAGCAGCGGACAGGGGGCGACGAGTGGCTACACCTTC. Amino acid sequence: CASSGQGATSGYTF.

The genes are TRBV5-8 and TRBJ2-4, with 7 bases identical to TRBD1. The CDR3 loop spans 14 amino acids. Germline CDR1 SGHTS, CDR2 YDEGEE. The J segment lost 3 bases and the V segment lost 4 bases, leaving 4 bases of the junction unmatched. Here the CDR3 reads CASSQGVLKNIQYF. CDR3 sequence (DNA): TGTGCCAGCAGCCAGGGGGTCCTCAAAAACATTCAGTACTTC.

V usage is TRBV6-1 and J usage is TRBJ2-4; 8 bases match TRBD1. The CDR3 runs to 14 residues. Per the germline V gene, CDR1 is MNHNS and CDR2 is SASEGT. Trimming cost V 7 bases and J 9 bases; bases outside gene matches: 11. CDR3 protein: CASKEAQGVGIQYF. CDR3 sequence (DNA): TGTGCCAGCAAAGAGGCACAGGGGGTGGGCATTCAGTACTTC.